This T cell receptor (beta chain) was found in a study of blood T cell repertoires in COVID-19. Germline CDR1 is SNHLY and CDR2 is FYNNEI. Trimming cost V 8 bases and J 7 bases, with 11 bases left between them. The CDR3 runs 11 residues. Sequenced by immunoSEQ multiplex PCR; TCRdb stores in-frame clones only, minus some. The table includes around 300,000 clones, roughly 90% detected once. This clonotype originated in a woman in her 40s who had recovered from COVID-19. Sequencing was done on a sample of PBMCs or T cells enriched from blood (not recorded which). V is TRBV2 and J is TRBJ1-1, with D possibly TRBD1 on 5 matching bases. The CDR3 DNA reads TGTGCCAGCGGCCTGACAGTTGAAGCTTTCTTT. Protein sequence: CASGLTVEAFF. Together with reference TRBV2 and TRBJ1-1, the CDR3 gives the full variable domain: EPEVTQTPSHQVTQMGQEVILRCVPISNHLYFYWYRQILGQKVEFLVSFYNNEISEKSEIFDDQFSVERPDGSNFTLKIRSTKLEDSAMYFCASGLTVEAFFGQGTRLTVV.